This TCR beta chain was documented in a study of blood T cell repertoires in COVID-19. About the study: Specimens from acute and convalescent COVID-19 originated in the United States, Italy and Spain. The cDNA or gDNA used as material had been derived from T cells, B-cell-depleted T cells, or PBMCs.

Original methodology: Estimates of nucleated cell counts were drawn from the amplification of reference gene primers. The method was immunoSEQ multiplex PCR; TCRdb's version includes in-frame clones alone and lacks a portion of them. That table supplies the V and J calls and clone size; D and trimming were determined from the DNA. This sample carries roughly 200,000 clones, approximately 85% of them seen once, and the ten largest clones take roughly 4.6%. This CDR3 spans 15 amino acids. Germline values: CDR1 MNHEY, CDR2 SMNVEV (reference sequence). V gave up 3 bases and J gave up 5 bases; unmatched junction bases: 10.

Material for sequencing was peripheral blood. The rearrangement joins TRBV27 to TRBJ2-7; 7 nucleotides agree with TRBD1. The clonotype was recovered from a woman in her 70s with active or convalescent COVID-19. The DNA of the CDR3 is TGTGCCAGCAGTTTCGGGCTCGGGACAGAAAACGAGCAGTACTTC. Translation gives CASSFGLGTENEQYF.